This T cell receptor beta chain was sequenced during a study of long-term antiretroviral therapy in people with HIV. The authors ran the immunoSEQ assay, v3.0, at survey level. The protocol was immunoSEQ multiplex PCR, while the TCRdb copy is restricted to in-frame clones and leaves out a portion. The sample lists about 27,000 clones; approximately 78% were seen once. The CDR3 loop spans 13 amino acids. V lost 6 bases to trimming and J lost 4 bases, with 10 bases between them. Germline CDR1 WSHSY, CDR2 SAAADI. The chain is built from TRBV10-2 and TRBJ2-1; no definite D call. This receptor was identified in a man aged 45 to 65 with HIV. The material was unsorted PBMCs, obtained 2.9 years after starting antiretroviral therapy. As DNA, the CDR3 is TGCGCCAGCAGCGCTACTGTTTACAATGAGCAGTTCTTC. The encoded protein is CASSATVYNEQFF.